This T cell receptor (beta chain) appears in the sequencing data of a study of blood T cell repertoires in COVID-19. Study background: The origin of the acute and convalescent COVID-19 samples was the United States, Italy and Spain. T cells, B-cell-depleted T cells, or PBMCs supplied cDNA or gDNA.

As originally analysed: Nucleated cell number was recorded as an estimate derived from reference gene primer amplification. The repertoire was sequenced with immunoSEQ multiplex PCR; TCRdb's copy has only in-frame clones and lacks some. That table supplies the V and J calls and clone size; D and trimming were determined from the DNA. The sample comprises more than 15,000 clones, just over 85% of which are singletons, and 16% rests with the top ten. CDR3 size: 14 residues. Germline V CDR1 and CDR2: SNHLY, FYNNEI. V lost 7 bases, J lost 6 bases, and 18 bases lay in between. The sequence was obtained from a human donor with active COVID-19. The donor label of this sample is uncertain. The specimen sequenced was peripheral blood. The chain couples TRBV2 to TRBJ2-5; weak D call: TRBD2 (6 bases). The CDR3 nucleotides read TGTGCCAGCACTCCGAGACTAGTCAGCCAGACCCAGTACTTC. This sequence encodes CASTPRLVSQTQYF.